Shown below are 30 T cell receptor beta chains from a single sample sequenced in a study of T cells in Graves' hyperthyroidism and ophthalmopathy. RNA transcripts were the template for amplifying TCR beta CDR3 regions. A first-round RT-PCR of the TCR CDR3 used the HTBI primer set. One entry per CDR3 protein results from TCRdb running MiXCR on the multiplex PCR reads. The sample contains 550,000 to 700,000 distinct CDR3 sequences, 14% to 15% of which appear only once. The specimen was blood. Receptors originate from a woman between 40 and 55 years old with Graves' ophthalmopathy.

The rearrangement links TRBV30 to TRBJ2-7; no clear D gene. V was pared by 2 bases and J by 9 bases, with 17 bases between. The CDR3 contains 13 residues. Germline CDR1 and CDR2: GTSNPN and SVGIG (reference sequence). CDR3 region: CAWSPTDGSGQYF. CDR3 coding DNA: TGTGCCTGGAGTCCGACGGACGGGTCAGGGCAGTACTTC.

In its sample, this clonotype was seen many times. This rearrangement joins TRBV2 to TRBJ2-7, with TRBD1 identical over 8 bases. The V gene end was trimmed by 1 base and the J gene end by 2 bases; junction bases not matched to a gene: 7. This CDR3 is built from 16 residues. Germline-derived CDR1 and CDR2 are SNHLY and FYNNEI. CDR3: CASSEGMGTGPYEQYF. CDR3 nucleotide sequence: TGTGCCAGCAGTGAAGGTATGGGGACAGGACCCTACGAGCAGTACTTC.

The table lists this clonotype with a count of one. The V gene is TRBV20-1, the J gene TRBJ2-7; D is unclear. This CDR3 is 12 amino acids long. Deletions cut 0 bases from V and 4 bases from J, with 7 bases between. Germline CDR1 DFQATT, CDR2 SNEGSKA (reference sequence). The CDR3 reads CSARDQWYEQYF. CDR3 DNA: TGCAGTGCTAGAGATCAGTGGTACGAGCAGTACTTC.

The genes are TRBV5-4 and TRBJ1-1; tentatively, D is TRBD1 (6 bases). The V end lost 4 bases, the J end lost 1 base, and 14 bases lay between the germline ends. The CDR3 has 15 residues. Germline CDR1 and CDR2: SGHNT and YYREEE (reference sequence). The CDR3: CASSGPGHQNTEAFF. In nucleotides, the CDR3 is TGTGCCAGCAGCGGCCCGGGACACCAGAACACTGAAGCTTTCTTT.

This clonotype was observed many times. The chain joins TRBV10-3 to TRBJ2-7; TRBD1 aligns across 7 bases. The ends lost 4 bases at V and 0 bases at J; junction bases unmatched: 9. From germline, CDR1 is ENHRY and CDR2 SYGVKD. The CDR3 is 16 amino acids. The CDR3 region has the DNA TGTGCCATCAGTGCAAGTTTTGGACAGGCCTCCTACGAGCAGTACTTC. It codes for CAISASFGQASYEQYF.

The sample holds a few counts of this clonotype. The chain uses TRBV4-1 and TRBJ2-4; D not certain. V lost 0 bases and J lost 3, with 0 bases in between. This CDR3 has 12 residues. The germline gives CDR1 MGHRA, CDR2 YSYEKL. This CDR3 is CASSQDKNIQYF. The DNA of the CDR3 is TGCGCCAGCAGCCAAGACAAAAACATTCAGTACTTC.

The table lists this clonotype with many counts. This chain joins TRBV2 and TRBJ2-5; tentatively, D is TRBD2 (6 bases). From germline, CDR1 is SNHLY and CDR2 FYNNEI. Between the trimmed V and J ends, which lost 6 bases and 1 base, there was a span of 12 bases. The CDR3 runs to 14 residues. CDR3 DNA sequence: TGTGCCAGCAGCGCATCTAGCGTCCAAGAGACCCAGTACTTC. Translated: CASSASSVQETQYF.

This clonotype has a count of ten or more. The J gene is TRBJ2-7, the V gene TRBV19, with TRBD1 as a possible D gene (6 bases). This CDR3 region has 14 residues. The ends were cut back, 6 bases at V and 0 bases at J, with 12 bases in the middle. In germline, CDR1 is LNHDA, CDR2 SQIVND (reference sequence). CDR3 residues: CASSRDTNSYEQYF. The CDR3 nucleotides are TGTGCCAGTAGCCGGGACACTAACTCCTACGAGCAGTACTTC.

In its sample, this clonotype was seen many times. V and J are TRBV12-3 or TRBV12-4 and TRBJ2-7; a possible D gene is TRBD1 (5 bases). Trimming took off 2 bases at V and 5 bases at J, with 10 bases between the two ends. CDR3 size: 13 residues. CDR3 residues: CASSLSGYNEQYF. In DNA, the CDR3 is TGTGCCAGCAGTTTATCAGGGTACAACGAGCAGTACTTC.

This clonotype showed up many times. V usage is TRBV12-3 or TRBV12-4 and J usage is TRBJ2-5; 9 positions match TRBD2. V lost 5 bases, J lost 5 bases, and 6 bases stayed unmatched. CDR3 length: 14 residues. CDR3 coding DNA: TGTGCCAGCAGTCCGGGACTAGCCAGCGAGACCCAGTACTTC. It encodes CASSPGLASETQYF.

The table lists this clonotype with many counts. The CDR3 DNA reads TGTGCCAGCAGACAGGACTATAGCAATCAGCCCCAGCATTTT. Protein product: CASRQDYSNQPQHF. The chain has TRBV6-1 and TRBJ1-5; weak D call: TRBD1 (5 bases). V was pared by 6 bases and J by 0 bases, with 9 bases between. The CDR3 loop spans 14 amino acids. The germline CDR1 and CDR2 sequences are MNHNS and SASEGT.

There are many counts of this clonotype. The rearrangement links TRBV12-3 or TRBV12-4 to TRBJ1-6; D gene ambiguous. V gave up 0 bases and J gave up 8 bases, with 14 bases separating them. CDR3 size: 16 residues. CDR3 amino acids: CASSLAVSPGYSPLHF. In DNA, the CDR3 is TGTGCCAGCAGTTTAGCGGTTTCACCAGGATATTCACCCCTCCACTTT.

This clonotype occurred many times. The chain has TRBV19 and TRBJ1-1; D is possibly TRBD1 (5 bases). The germline V gene has CDR1 LNHDA and CDR2 SQIVND (reference sequence). The CDR3 loop spans 13 amino acids. V lost 1 base and J lost 8, with 11 bases in between. The CDR3 DNA reads TGTGCCAGTAGTATAGTTGGGGCGCCGGAAGCTTTCTTT. It encodes CASSIVGAPEAFF.

The V and J genes are TRBV6-1 and TRBJ2-5, with D possibly being TRBD1 (6 bases). CDR1 is MNHNS and CDR2 is SASEGT in the germline V gene. Trimming pared 0 bases from V and 5 bases from J, leaving 16 bases between. The CDR3 is 16 residues long. This CDR3 reads CASSEALRGIGETQYF. In nucleotides, the CDR3 is TGTGCCAGCAGTGAAGCGCTAAGGGGGATCGGGGAGACCCAGTACTTC.

This clonotype was seen ten or more times. Compared with germline, one end of the junction differs, possibly owing to a read error. The chain recombines TRBV12-3 or TRBV12-4 with TRBJ1-5; D not resolved. CDR3 length: 14 residues. This chain's CDR3 is CASSLESGNQPQHF. CDR3 sequence (DNA): TGTGCCAGCAGCTTAGAGTCGGGCAATCAGCCCCAGCATTTT.

This clonotype was counted between two and nine times. The chain joins TRBV6-1 to TRBJ1-5; 10 bases are shared with TRBD1. V was pared by 5 bases and J by 7 bases, with 8 bases of the junction left unmatched. Per germline, CDR1 MNHNS and CDR2 SASEGT. This CDR3 is 15 amino acids long. CDR3 DNA sequence: TGTGCCAGCAGTCCCGCGCGGGACAGGGGACAGCCCCAGCATTTT. Amino acid sequence: CASSPARDRGQPQHF.

This chain links TRBV29-1 with TRBJ2-4; D not resolved. Germline CDR1 and CDR2: SQVTM and ANQGSEA. The CDR3 length is 12 residues. The V end lost 4 bases, the J end lost 6 bases, and 10 bases lay between the germline ends. The CDR3: CSVVNRANIQYF. CDR3 in DNA: TGCAGCGTTGTTAACAGAGCAAACATTCAGTACTTC.

Written as DNA, the CDR3 is TGCAGTGCTAGGGTTACAGGGTTGGAGACCCAGTACTTC. Protein: CSARVTGLETQYF. V gene TRBV20-1 combines with J gene TRBJ2-5; possibly TRBD1 for D (6 bases). Trimming removed 3 bases from V and 5 bases from J, with 13 bases in between. The CDR3 is 13 amino acids. The germline CDR1 and CDR2 sequences are DFQATT and SNEGSKA (reference sequence).

This clonotype was seen at least ten times. The chain is built from TRBV7-8 and TRBJ1-5; D is unresolved. This CDR3 is 13 amino acids long. V lost 5 bases and J lost 3, with 8 bases in between. From germline, CDR1 is SGHVS and CDR2 FQNEAQ. The DNA for the CDR3 is TGTGCCAGCAGCAGGGCTAACAATCAGCCCCAGCATTTT. Translation gives CASSRANNQPQHF.

This chain joins TRBV11-2 and TRBJ2-7, with 8 bases identical to TRBD2. The V gene end was trimmed by 1 base and the J gene end by 5 bases; junction bases not matched to a gene: 7. CDR1 is SGHAT and CDR2 is FQNNGV in the germline V gene. This CDR3 has 15 amino acids. CDR3 sequence (DNA): TGTGCCAGCAGCTTAGTGGTGGCGGGAGGCCACGAGCAGTACTTC. As protein: CASSLVVAGGHEQYF.

This clonotype was counted ten times or more. The chain carries TRBV19 and TRBJ1-1, with unresolved D. Trimming took 0 bases from V and 7 from J, leaving 9 bases between them. CDR1 LNHDA and CDR2 SQIVND come from the germline V gene (reference sequence). This CDR3 comprises 13 residues. CDR3 amino acids: CASSIDRVGEAFF. Written as DNA, the CDR3 is TGTGCCAGTAGTATAGATCGGGTTGGTGAAGCTTTCTTT.

The V and J genes are TRBV20-1 and TRBJ2-5; 7 nucleotides match TRBD1. After removal of 1 base from V and 3 bases from J, the junction contained 5 bases not matched to a gene. Germline-derived CDR1 and CDR2 are DFQATT and SNEGSKA (reference sequence). CDR3 size: 14 residues. The DNA of the CDR3 is TGCAGTGCTAGAGCTAACAGGGGTGAAGAGACCCAGTACTTC. It yields the protein CSARANRGEETQYF.

This clonotype was counted at least ten times. The chain uses TRBV9 and TRBJ2-5, with D possibly TRBD2 on 5 matching bases. Trimming pared 4 bases from V and 7 bases from J, leaving 14 bases between. CDR1 is SGDLS and CDR2 is YYNGEE in the germline V gene. This CDR3 has 13 amino acids. CDR3 DNA: TGTGCCAGCAGCAAGGGTTCAGGAGGGACCCAGTACTTC. This gives the protein CASSKGSGGTQYF.

This rearrangement joins TRBV30 to TRBJ2-7; TRBD1 agrees at 7 bases. The ends lost 2 bases at V and 6 bases at J; junction bases unmatched: 10. Germline CDR1 GTSNPN, CDR2 SVGIG (reference sequence). The CDR3 sequence is 14 residues long. The CDR3 protein is CAWSTATGNLEQYF. CDR3 nucleotide sequence: TGTGCCTGGAGTACCGCGACAGGGAACCTCGAGCAGTACTTC.

V is TRBV6-2 or TRBV6-3 and J is TRBJ2-7; 10 bases are a match to TRBD2. The germline gives CDR1 MNHEY, CDR2 SVGEGT. The CDR3 contains 15 residues. The V segment lost 6 bases and the J segment 2 bases; nucleotides outside the gene matches: 7. The CDR3 DNA sequence: TGTGCCAGCAGCGACGACAGCGGGAGGGCCTACGAGCAGTACTTC. Its protein is CASSDDSGRAYEQYF.

This clonotype was recorded many times. The chain uses TRBV19 and TRBJ1-1; D is unclear. V lost 6 bases and J 0 bases, leaving 11 bases between the germline ends. The CDR3 is made up of 14 amino acids. Germline loops: CDR1 LNHDA, CDR2 SQIVND (reference sequence). CDR3 residues: CASRRTVMNTEAFF. DNA for the CDR3: TGTGCCAGTAGACGAACAGTTATGAACACTGAAGCTTTCTTT. Full variable domain (remainder filled in from reference TRBV19 and TRBJ1-1): DGGITQSPKYLFRKEGQNVTLSCEQNLNHDAMYWYRQDPGQGLRLIYYSQIVNDFQKGDIAEGYSVSREKKESFPLTVTSAQKNPTAFYLCASRRTVMNTEAFFGQGTRLTVV.

In this sample, this clonotype turned up a few times. The rearrangement uses TRBV7-9 and TRBJ2-5, with 7 bases fitting TRBD1. The J segment lost 3 bases and the V segment lost 6 bases, leaving 10 bases of the junction unmatched. Germline lookup yields CDR1 SEHNR and CDR2 FQNEAQ (reference sequence). The CDR3 covers 15 residues. In nucleotides, the CDR3 is TGTGCCAGCAGGATCGGACAGGTCACAAAAGAGACCCAGTACTTC. Translated, it gives CASRIGQVTKETQYF.

This clonotype came up many times. The chain couples TRBV10-3 to TRBJ1-5; D perhaps matches TRBD1 (5 bases). From germline, CDR1 is ENHRY and CDR2 SYGVKD. The CDR3 is 14 residues long. V lost 5 bases and J 5 bases, leaving 13 bases between the germline ends. DNA for the CDR3: TGTGCCATCAGTTCAGGCAGGGCGTATCAGCCCCAGCATTTT. This encodes CAISSGRAYQPQHF.

This chain joins TRBV12-5 and TRBJ1-3; D is unclear. Germline CDR1 reads LGHNT; CDR2 reads FRNRAP. Deletions cut 0 bases from V and 0 bases from J, with 12 bases between. The CDR3 covers 17 residues. The CDR3 sequence is CASGLVLLGSSGNTIYF. CDR3 in DNA: TGTGCTAGTGGTTTGGTACTCCTGGGGAGCTCTGGAAACACCATATATTTT.

This clonotype was recorded many times. J is TRBJ2-5 and V is TRBV12-3 or TRBV12-4; D gene ambiguous. This CDR3 has 13 amino acids. Trimming took off 5 bases at V and 7 bases at J, with 14 bases between the two ends. The DNA for the CDR3 is TGTGCCAGCAGTCCCCTTGGCTATGGGACCCAGTACTTC. Translated, it gives CASSPLGYGTQYF.